Ten or more counts support the clone carrying this T cell receptor beta chain. Antigen specificity is unknown. This record belongs to a study of CD8 T cells in ankylosing spondylitis. Study-wide findings and caveats: Disease-associated clones were reportedly significantly overrepresented in matched ankylosing spondylitis synovial fluid. The authors found the disease-linked clones to be CD8+ and relatively rare in peripheral blood. Blood of patients with ankylosing spondylitis appeared to be characterized by a TCR beta motif of roughly eight highly homologous variants. Reports of some motif variants in reactive arthritis synovial fluid and blood predate this one.

With molecular barcodes, quantitative 5'-RACE was used to make the TCR beta libraries. TCRdb reprocessed the 5' RACE reads with MiXCR, giving one entry per CDR3 protein. This table has around 100,000 distinct CDR3 sequences, roughly 10% appearing once. Germline CDR1 reads SGHDT; CDR2 reads YYEEEE. The CDR3 spans 15 residues. V shed 0 bases and J shed 0 bases, with 9 bases lying between them. This TCR was sampled from a male donor with ankylosing spondylitis. Specimen: blood, either unsorted or a sorted T cell fraction (not recorded which). The J gene is TRBJ1-2, the V gene TRBV5-6; no clear D gene. The CDR3 region has the DNA TGTGCCAGCAGCTTGGCGTCGGGAGCTAACTATGGCTACACCTTC. It is translated as CASSLASGANYGYTF.